This TCR beta chain emerged from a study of cytomegalovirus exposure and HLA in healthy donors. The study's findings and limits: Later analysis showed TCR association rates varying by HLA locus, highest for DRB1 and lowest for HLA-C. Another analysis was done later, and it associated 16,951 TCR beta sequences with HLA alleles at 0.05 false discovery rate.

This CDR3 is 16 amino acids long. CDR1 and CDR2 (germline): SGHRS, YFSETQ. V was pared by 1 base and J by 3 bases, with 7 bases of the junction left unmatched. This clone was found once. Antigen: not known. The PCR had 60 Vbeta and 13 Jbeta primers. TCRdb's table, derived via immunoSEQ multiplex PCR, lists solely in-frame clones and lacks some. The sample includes about 130,000 clones, around four fifths of them seen just once. The sequenced sample consisted of PBMCs. This chain uses TRBV5-1 with TRBJ2-7; TRBD2 agrees at 10 bases. This TCR derives from a boy between 10 and 17 years old in good health and CMV-seronegative. Written as DNA, the CDR3 is TGCGCCAGCAGCTTGTGGCCTAGCGGGAGTATCTACGAGCAGTACTTC. It encodes CASSLWPSGSIYEQYF.